The 12 T cell receptor beta chains in this list originate from one sample, sequenced in a study of Graves' ophthalmopathy and Graves' hyperthyroidism (dated by TCRdb to the late 2010s). The instrument was an Illumina HiSeq 2000. TCR beta CDR3 regions were amplified from RNA transcripts for repertoire sequencing. The first round of RT-PCR was done with HTBI primers and the Qiagen OneStep RT-PCR kit, and was followed by a second round of multiplex PCR, then size selection and purification. Using fastp at Q25 and MiXCR, TCRdb reprocessed the public reads and kept productive beta chains. Rows with one shared CDR3 protein collapse into an entry with the most common genes and DNA. Here the sample has a few hundred thousand distinct CDR3 sequences; around 18% occur a single time. Of the sample, more than 1.5% falls within the top ten clones. Input material: peripheral blood. Receptors were obtained from a woman younger than 30 with Graves' ophthalmopathy. Donor details come from another sample of the same person, matched by shared clones.

This clonotype has ten or more counts. V gene TRBV6-4 combines with J gene TRBJ1-1; 7 nucleotides agree with TRBD1. Germline values: CDR1 MRHNA, CDR2 SNTAGT. V lost 5 bases, J lost 5 bases, and 20 bases stayed unmatched. There are 18 residues in the CDR3. CDR3 in DNA: TGTGCCAGCAGTCCGAGTTTTTGGGGGGCCCAGGGGGAAACTGAAGCTTTCTTT. It codes for CASSPSFWGAQGETEAFF.

This clonotype was seen repeatedly, ten times or more. The CDR3 DNA reads TGTGCCAGCAGCCGGGGGCCGGGCAGGAAGATTAACTATGGCTACACCTTC. This translates into CASSRGPGRKINYGYTF. The chain has TRBV11-2 and TRBJ1-2; tentative D call: TRBD1 (6 bases). Germline CDR1 SGHAT, CDR2 FQNNGV. V was pared by 5 bases and J by 1 base, with 20 bases between. The length of the CDR3 is 17 residues.

This clonotype showed up just a few times. The rearrangement joins TRBV4-3 to TRBJ2-7, with TRBD2 matching 14 bases. This CDR3 contains 16 residues. Trimming removed 4 bases from V and 4 bases from J; junction bases left unmatched: 6. Germline CDR1 reads LGHNA; CDR2 reads YSLEER. The CDR3 spells CASSLGTSGSTYEQYF. The CDR3 DNA sequence: TGCGCCAGCAGCCTTGGGACTAGCGGGAGCACATACGAGCAGTACTTC.

This clonotype was found many times. The rearrangement uses TRBV7-8 and TRBJ1-2, with D tentatively TRBD1 (6 bases). The ends were cut back, 1 base at V and 2 bases at J, with 17 bases in the middle. The CDR3 sequence is 17 residues long. Germline V CDR1 and CDR2: SGHVS, FQNEAQ. CDR3 DNA: TGTGCCAGCAGCTTAGGGCCCCCGACAGGAGCGAACTATGGCTACACCTTC. This codes for CASSLGPPTGANYGYTF.

This clonotype was counted at least ten times. The CDR3, as DNA: TGTGCCAGCTCCCCTGGGGTATTAAGGAACACTGAAGCTTTCTTT. Translated, it gives CASSPGVLRNTEAFF. The chain uses TRBV18 and TRBJ1-1; no reliable D call. Germline V gene sequence: CDR1 KGHSH, CDR2 LQKENI. The V gene lost 6 bases and the J gene lost 1 base, with 15 bases spanning the gap. The CDR3 contains 15 residues.

This clonotype was seen repeatedly, ten times or more. The V gene is TRBV11-1, the J gene TRBJ1-1; tentative D call: TRBD1 (6 bases). CDR3 length: 17 residues. Germline V CDR1 and CDR2: SGHAT, FQDESV (reference sequence). Trimming left V 1 base short and J 3 bases short, with 18 bases between. The CDR3 region is CASSLEGVRGWDTEAFF. For the CDR3, the DNA is TGTGCCAGCAGCTTAGAGGGGGTTCGGGGATGGGACACTGAAGCTTTCTTT.

This clonotype was detected ten times or more. The chain links TRBV6-1 to TRBJ1-6; the match to TRBD1 covers 7 bases. Trimming at V came to 6 bases and at J to 8 bases, leaving 4 bases not matched to a gene. This CDR3 has 13 amino acids. The germline V gene has CDR1 MNHNS and CDR2 SASEGT. DNA for the CDR3: TGTGCCAGCAGGACAGGGCGGTATTCACCCCTCCACTTT. This gives the protein CASRTGRYSPLHF.

Points on this clonotype: At one end, the junction sequence differs from germline, possibly due to a read error. The CDR3 reads CSASGPIYNQPQHF. The CDR3 region has the DNA TGCAGTGCTAGCGGCCCCATCTACAATCAGCCCCAACATTTT. The chain links TRBV20-1 to TRBJ1-5, with no clear D. Germline CDR1 and CDR2: DFQATT and SNEGSKA (reference sequence). The CDR3 length is 14 residues.

This clonotype has ten or more counts. The chain couples TRBV7-2 to TRBJ2-7, with D perhaps TRBD2 (5 bases). V was shortened by 4 bases and J by 2 bases, with 9 bases between the two germline ends. Germline values: CDR1 SGHTA, CDR2 FQGNSA. This CDR3 contains 13 residues. CDR3 in amino acids: CASSYTRTYEQYF. The CDR3 coding sequence is TGTGCCAGCAGCTACACTAGAACCTACGAGCAGTACTTC.

The sample holds many counts of this clonotype. This chain connects TRBV29-1 to TRBJ2-7; the D gene is possibly TRBD2 (7 bases). The CDR3 totals 15 residues. V was shortened by 2 bases and J by 3 bases, with 17 bases between the two germline ends. Germline CDR1 SQVTM, CDR2 ANQGSEA. The CDR3 DNA follows: TGCAGCGTTGAATCCCGGGGGGCCTCCCTCTACGAGCAGTACTTC. It translates to CSVESRGASLYEQYF.

V gene TRBV5-1 combines with J gene TRBJ2-7; TRBD2 matches at 7 bases. In germline, CDR1 is SGHRS, CDR2 YFSETQ. V trimming: 4 bases; J trimming: 6 bases; junction bases outside the gene matches: 7. This CDR3 region has 13 residues. The CDR3 spells CASSRGLEGEQYF. CDR3 coding DNA: TGCGCCAGCAGCCGCGGACTAGAAGGCGAGCAGTACTTC.

This clonotype was counted many times. The gene calls are TRBV28 and TRBJ2-7; TRBD1 matches at 8 bases. This CDR3 is built from 15 residues. J lost 3 bases, V lost 4 bases, and 8 bases had no gene match. Germline lookup yields CDR1 MDHEN and CDR2 SYDVKM. CDR3 protein: CASSSAGQVNYEQYF. The CDR3 nucleotides read TGTGCCAGCAGTTCCGCGGGACAGGTGAACTACGAGCAGTACTTC.